This T cell receptor beta chain was identified during a study of T cell clonotyping in hematopoietic cell transplantation (dated by TCRdb to 2020 to 2022). As for the study more broadly: The study collected 130 to 150 blood samples from approximately 40 consecutive transplant recipients and their related donors. Patients were recruited between September 2015 and January 2017 and followed until late 2020 or death.

With the immunoSEQ assay, which is a bias-controlled multiplex PCR relying on V- and J-specific primers, TCR beta CDR3 regions were amplified from genomic DNA. In a second PCR step, the CDR3 amplicons were tagged with a proprietary barcode plus Illumina adapter sequences. CDR3 libraries were sequenced on an Illumina MiSeq instrument. In the original analysis: Export and quality control were performed with immunoSEQ Analyzer 3.0, and downstream analyses were performed with R Bioconductor and Immunarch. Repertoire metrics were calculated using only productive rearrangements within the normalized downsampled data set. Pathologically expanded clonotypes were defined as those larger than 5 templates in the normalized cohort. The Inverse Simpson Index served as the measure of repertoire diversity. To capture all clonotypes, CMV-specificity analyses were performed on the non-normalized data set. The source is immuneACCESS, and TCRdb retained only in-frame sequences with V and J called. Part of the clones is not carried over; for the studies checked, unresolved V genes explain less than half of this, and the remainder is unexplained. V and J calls and clone size follow that table, whereas D and trimming were derived from the DNA. The table for this sample lists thousands of clones; approximately 31% of them were counted only once. The top ten hold about a sixth of the sample.

In regard to this clone: The antigen this receptor binds is unknown. Base qualities are not at hand, and no much larger clone is one base apart.

The intended sense of this specimen's time point label: 30 days after allo-HCT. Blood samples were obtained from recipients approximately 28 days before transplant and at days 30, 100 and 180 after transplant. Using Nuclei Lysis Solution, genomic DNA was extracted from unfractionated peripheral blood mononuclear cells that were either fresh or cryopreserved. The germline V and J ends show losses of 0 bases and 0 bases respectively, and no gene match explains 3 bases of the junction. As encoded in the germline V gene (reference sequence), CDR1 is SGHNT while CDR2 is YYREEE. Its CDR3 holds 17 amino acids, cysteine through phenylalanine. CDR3 DNA only is kept here, 51 bases in frame from base 1. General study outcomes and caveats: Recipient TCR diversity fell after transplant, with pathologically expanded clonotypes rising progressively from day 30 to day 180. Just a small fraction of recipient repertoires overlapped with donor repertoires, and more than 95% appeared de novo at the given depth. Donor and pretransplant recipient Inverse Simpson Index values predicted broader posttransplant TCR repertoire diversity. Sample size was limited, and cells were not sorted, so CD4 and CD8 repertoire contributions could not be separated.

The rearrangement joined TRBV5-4 to TRBJ2-7; the junction holds 13 bases that match TRBD2. The source was peripheral blood mononuclear cells, collected 30 days after allogeneic stem cell transplant. The clonotype originates from a female patient between 50 and 60 years old who had an allogeneic stem cell transplant from an unrelated donor, so the T cells may come from the graft donor. Some clones in this sample may be carry-over from other donors' samples. Read as DNA, the sequence is TGTGCCAGCAGCTTGGGACTAGCGGGGGGTTACTCCTACGAGCAGTACTTC. It encodes CASSLGLAGGYSYEQYF.